The 27 T cell receptor beta chains reported below all come from one sample, sequenced in a study of blood T cell repertoires in COVID-19. Profiling relied on immunoSEQ multiplex PCR, and the TCRdb table lists in-frame clones only, not all of them. The table records approximately 31,000 clones, approximately 89% of them present only once. The sequencing input was peripheral blood. The receptors here all came from a man older than 75 with acute or convalescent COVID-19.

This rearrangement joins TRBV28 to TRBJ2-7; the match to TRBD2 covers 10 bases. CDR1 is MDHEN, CDR2 SYDVKM, per germline. V trimming: 6 bases; J trimming: 2 bases; junction bases outside the gene matches: 4. CDR3 size: 14 residues. This chain's CDR3 is CASSRTSGPYEQYF. As DNA, the CDR3 is TGTGCCAGCAGCCGGACTAGCGGACCCTACGAGCAGTACTTC.

This chain connects TRBV5-6 to TRBJ1-2; D is ambiguous. The CDR3 sequence is 13 residues long. V dropped 5 bases and J dropped 5 bases, with 13 bases sitting between them. CDR1 and CDR2 (germline): SGHDT, YYEEEE. The CDR3 bases are TGTGCCAGCAGTCCGCGGAGGGTTTATGGCTACACCTTC. It specifies CASSPRRVYGYTF.

The genes are TRBV30 and TRBJ2-5; D is ambiguous. The germline V gene encodes CDR1 GTSNPN and CDR2 SVGIG (reference sequence). V lost 0 bases to trimming and J lost 5 bases, with 7 bases between them. The CDR3 contains 12 residues. The CDR3, as DNA: TGTGCCTGGAGTGTACTCCGGGAGACCCAGTACTTC. It is translated as CAWSVLRETQYF.

The V call is TRBV7-2, the J call TRBJ2-2, with a possible D match to TRBD2 (5 bases). The CDR3 has 16 residues. Trimming removed 1 base at V and 0 bases at J, with 9 bases between. The germline V gene encodes CDR1 SGHTA and CDR2 FQGNSA. The CDR3 loop reads CASSLEAATNTGELFF. In DNA form, the CDR3 reads TGTGCCAGCAGCTTAGAAGCGGCCACGAACACCGGGGAGCTGTTTTTT.

This chain joins TRBV2 and TRBJ1-1; the D gene is possibly TRBD1 (5 bases). V dropped 6 bases and J dropped 8 bases, with 16 bases sitting between them. CDR1 is SNHLY, CDR2 FYNNEI, per germline. This CDR3 contains 13 residues. The CDR3 nucleotides are TGTGCCAGCAGACCAAACAGGCCACTCGAAGCTTTCTTT. Its translation: CASRPNRPLEAFF.

This chain's CDR3 is CASSLRQGPSYEQYF. CDR3 sequence (DNA): TGTGCCAGCAGCTTACGGCAGGGGCCCTCCTACGAGCAGTACTTC. This chain links TRBV7-9 with TRBJ2-7; maybe TRBD1 (6 bases). Trimming took 2 bases from V and 0 from J, leaving 11 bases between them. This CDR3 contains 15 residues. Looked up from germline, CDR1 is SEHNR and CDR2 is FQNEAQ (reference sequence).

This chain joins TRBV29-1 and TRBJ1-2; perhaps TRBD1 as D (6 bases). The ends were cut back, 4 bases at V and 4 bases at J, with 10 bases in the middle. The V gene's germline CDR1 is SQVTM and CDR2 ANQGSEA. The CDR3 loop spans 12 amino acids. The CDR3 DNA follows: TGCAGCGTTGGGGACACTTCCTATGGCTACACCTTC. Translation: CSVGDTSYGYTF. The full variable domain, its missing parts supplied by reference TRBV29-1 and TRBJ1-2, is SAVISQKPSRDICQRGTSLTIQCQVDSQVTMMFWYRQQPGQSLTLIATANQGSEATYESGFVIDKFPISRPNLTFSTLTVSNMSPEDSSIYLCSVGDTSYGYTFGSGTRLTVV.

The chain is built from TRBV3-1 (or the pseudogene TRBV3-2) and TRBJ2-3; tentatively, D is TRBD1 (6 bases). This CDR3 region has 16 residues. Per the germline V gene, CDR1 is LGHDT and CDR2 is YNNKEL (reference sequence). Trimming pared 0 bases from V and 5 bases from J, leaving 15 bases between. The CDR3 is CASSQDRGKVGDTQYF. CDR3 nucleotide sequence: TGTGCCAGCAGCCAAGATAGGGGGAAGGTCGGAGATACGCAGTATTTT.

By frequency in the sample, this clone is medium-sized (0.01 to 0.1%). The J gene is TRBJ1-1, the V gene TRBV7-2, with D unresolved. The CDR3 totals 15 residues. Per the germline V gene, CDR1 is SGHTA and CDR2 is FQGNSA. Deletions cut 2 bases from V and 1 base from J, with 11 bases between. The DNA of the CDR3 is TGTGCCAGCAGCTTACACCCCGCAGGGAACACTGAAGCTTTCTTT. Translation: CASSLHPAGNTEAFF.

This chain links TRBV5-1 with TRBJ1-2; TRBD1 matches at 8 bases. Germline lookup yields CDR1 SGHRS and CDR2 YFSETQ. Trimming at V came to 3 bases and at J to 7 bases, leaving 11 bases not matched to a gene. The CDR3 consists of 15 residues. CDR3 nucleotide sequence: TGCGCCAGCAGCTCCGGACAGGGACCGCCCGGTGGCTACACCTTC. As protein: CASSSGQGPPGGYTF.

The chain uses TRBV11-2 and TRBJ2-3; D gene uncertain. V was trimmed by 4 bases and J by 2 bases, leaving 4 bases between them. The CDR3 length is 12 residues. Germline lookup yields CDR1 SGHAT and CDR2 FQNNGV. The CDR3 reads CASSSLTDTQYF. The CDR3 DNA reads TGTGCCAGCAGCTCCCTCACAGATACGCAGTATTTT.

This sequence joins TRBV5-1 and TRBJ2-1; TRBD2 aligns across 10 bases. The CDR3 runs to 14 residues. From germline, CDR1 is SGHRS and CDR2 YFSETQ. V lost 2 bases to trimming and J lost 5 bases; unmatched junction nucleotides: 1. CDR3 sequence: CASSFGLADNEQFF. The CDR3 bases are TGCGCCAGCAGCTTCGGACTAGCGGACAATGAGCAGTTCTTC.

This clone has only one observation. This sequence joins TRBV2 and TRBJ1-6; D remains ambiguous. The germline V gene encodes CDR1 SNHLY and CDR2 FYNNEI. The CDR3 loop spans 17 amino acids. V was trimmed by 2 bases and J by 7 bases, leaving 18 bases between them. CDR3 coding DNA: TGTGCCAGCAGTGAATTTGGGTGGCGGCTGCGAAATTCACCCCTCCACTTT. Protein product: CASSEFGWRLRNSPLHF.

The chain carries TRBV18 and TRBJ2-3; 8 nucleotides agree with TRBD2. This CDR3 comprises 15 residues. Trimming cost V 3 bases and J 6 bases; bases outside gene matches: 8. CDR1 and CDR2 from the germline V gene are KGHSH and LQKENI. CDR3 sequence reads: CASSPQGLGGDTQYF. As DNA, the CDR3 is TGTGCCAGCTCACCGCAGGGACTAGGCGGCGATACGCAGTATTTT.

The chain uses TRBV5-4 and TRBJ2-3; D is possibly TRBD2 (6 bases). V was trimmed by 7 bases and J by 4 bases, leaving 16 bases between them. Germline-derived CDR1 and CDR2 are SGHNT and YYREEE (reference sequence). This CDR3 region has 14 residues. CDR3 in DNA: TGTGCCAGCGGGAGGACGCAAAGGGCAGATACGCAGTATTTT. Its translation: CASGRTQRADTQYF.

The rearrangement links TRBV27 to TRBJ1-5; weak D call: TRBD1 (5 bases). Trimming stripped 6 bases from V and 5 bases from J, with 17 bases between. CDR1 is MNHEY, CDR2 SMNVEV, per germline (reference sequence). CDR3 length: 15 residues. The CDR3 DNA is TGTGCCAGCAGCCCAGGGTATCCGTTGTATCAGCCCCAGCATTTT. Residues: CASSPGYPLYQPQHF.

On this clone itself: A read error may account for a junction end that differs from germline. This chain connects TRBV5-6 to TRBJ2-2; 7 bases are shared with TRBD2. This CDR3 has 13 residues. Germline-derived CDR1 and CDR2 are SGHDT and YYEEEE. Here the CDR3 reads CASTALRSGELLF. The CDR3 DNA is TGTGCCAGCACCGCGCTGAGGAGCGGGGAGCTGCTTTTT.

The chain recombines TRBV11-2 with TRBJ2-2; 7 bases are a match to TRBD1. Germline assignment: CDR1 SGHAT and CDR2 FQNNGV. This CDR3 is built from 15 residues. The junction had 5 bases not matched to a gene; V was cut back by 2 bases and J by 5 bases. Here the CDR3 reads CASSLRGLITGELFF. The CDR3 DNA reads as TGTGCCAGCAGCTTAAGGGGGCTTATAACCGGGGAGCTGTTTTTT.

The chain uses TRBV3-1 (or the pseudogene TRBV3-2) and TRBJ2-3, with TRBD2 identical over 13 bases. This CDR3 is 14 amino acids long. CDR1 and CDR2 (germline): LGHDT, YNNKEL (reference sequence). The V and J ends lost 7 bases and 4 bases, in that order; junction bases with no gene match: 2. The CDR3 DNA sequence: TGTGCCAGCACCGGGACTAGCGGGGCAGATACGCAGTATTTT. Translation gives CASTGTSGADTQYF.

By sample fraction, this clone is medium-sized (0.01 to 0.1%). The gene calls are TRBV19 and TRBJ2-2; 9 positions match TRBD2. The CDR3 is 16 residues long. V dropped 6 bases and J dropped 1; count of bases not matched to a gene: 6. Germline V gene sequence: CDR1 LNHDA, CDR2 SQIVND (reference sequence). DNA of the CDR3: TGTGCCAGTAGCCCGGCGGGAGGGGGGAACACCGGGGAGCTGTTTTTT. Translated: CASSPAGGGNTGELFF.

The chain employs TRBV7-9 and TRBJ1-2; D is perhaps TRBD1 (5 bases). CDR1 and CDR2 (germline): SEHNR, FQNEAQ (reference sequence). The CDR3 has 13 amino acids. Trimming took off 9 bases at V and 4 bases at J, with 15 bases between the two ends. CDR3 sequence reads: CASAGNPIYGYTF. The CDR3 DNA follows: TGTGCCAGTGCAGGGAACCCAATCTATGGCTACACCTTC.

The CDR3 reads CASSYSTANTEAFF. CDR3 nucleotide sequence: TGTGCCAGCAGTTACTCTACAGCCAACACTGAAGCTTTCTTT. This chain uses TRBV6-5 with TRBJ1-1; no clear D. This CDR3 is built from 14 residues. V lost 0 bases and J lost 2, with 7 bases in between. Germline CDR1 is MNHEY and CDR2 is SVGAGI.

The chain combines TRBV25-1 with TRBJ2-7; D gene uncertain. This CDR3 contains 15 residues. Germline CDR1 and CDR2: MGHDK and SYGVNS. The V gene lost 3 bases and the J gene lost 0 bases, with 12 bases spanning the gap. The CDR3 here is CASSDPGSGSYEQYF. In DNA, the CDR3 is TGTGCCAGCAGTGACCCTGGTTCGGGCTCCTACGAGCAGTACTTC.

The V call is TRBV9, the J call TRBJ2-3, with D possibly matching TRBD1 (6 bases). Germline assignment: CDR1 SGDLS and CDR2 YYNGEE. This CDR3 region has 18 residues. Trimming cost V 0 bases and J 2 bases, with 19 bases left between them. In DNA, the CDR3 is TGTGCCAGCAGCGTAGTACCGTCTCAAGTGGGGGCCACAGATACGCAGTATTTT. Translated: CASSVVPSQVGATDTQYF.

CDR3: CASIRDRAGGELFF. CDR3 bases: TGTGCCAGCATCCGGGACAGGGCGGGCGGGGAGCTGTTTTTT. This rearrangement joins TRBV28 to TRBJ2-2, with 9 bases that match TRBD1. Trimming took 7 bases from V and 7 from J; bases not matched to a gene: 7. This CDR3 region has 14 residues. CDR1 is MDHEN, CDR2 SYDVKM, per germline.

The rearrangement uses TRBV9 and TRBJ2-5; perhaps TRBD1 as D (6 bases). This CDR3 spans 15 amino acids. V dropped 7 bases and J dropped 5 bases, with 21 bases sitting between them. Germline V gives CDR1 SGDLS, CDR2 YYNGEE. CDR3 nucleotides: TGTGCCAGCTCCGTCGGGTGGGGGCGAGGGGAGACCCAGTACTTC. This codes for CASSVGWGRGETQYF. Filled out from reference TRBV9 and TRBJ2-5, the complete variable domain reads DSGVTQTPKHLITATGQRVTLRCSPRSGDLSVYWYQQSLDQGLQFLIQYYNGEERAKGNILERFSAQQFPDLHSELNLSSLELGDSALYFCASSVGWGRGETQYFGPGTRLLVL.

The V call is TRBV2, the J call TRBJ1-4; 7 nucleotides line up with TRBD1. The ends lost 7 bases at V and 3 bases at J; junction bases unmatched: 2. The CDR3 is made up of 13 amino acids. The germline V gene encodes CDR1 SNHLY and CDR2 FYNNEI. This CDR3 is CASTQGANEKLFF. The DNA for the CDR3 is TGTGCCAGCACTCAGGGGGCTAATGAAAAACTGTTTTTT.